The subject of this entry is one TCR beta chain. What it binds is not known. Trimming left V 6 bases short and J 6 bases short, with 21 bases between. This CDR3 region has 17 residues. Germline V lookup: CDR1 MNHEY, CDR2 SVGEGT. The source of the sample is a study of blood T cells in healthy people across ages. Study results and caveats: The unsorted PBMCs prevented any conclusive comparison of naive versus antigen-experienced cells.

Healthy Caucasians from Russia aged roughly 6 to 90 served as donors. No fewer than 5.5 micrograms of total RNA were isolated from every sample. Primers used in a second PCR of about 7 to 12 cycles were a sample-barcoded 5' primer and a J-beta primer mix. Each cDNA molecule was tagged by a template-switch adaptor with 12 random nucleotides. Via MiXCR, TCRdb re-called the 5' RACE reads, giving one row per CDR3 protein. The repertoire holds around 750,000 distinct CDR3 sequences, 40% to 65% seen once, with about two fifths in the top ten. The specimen sequenced was blood. The rearrangement uses TRBV6-2 or TRBV6-3 and TRBJ2-6; tentatively, D is TRBD2 (6 bases). The source is a man older than 75 in good health. Here the CDR3 DNA reads TGTGCCAGCAGCCCGGGGACTCTTATATTGAAGGCCAACGTCCTGACTTTC. It yields the protein CASSPGTLILKANVLTF.